These 27 T cell receptor beta chains were sequenced from one sample in a study of cytomegalovirus exposure and HLA in healthy donors. 13 Jbeta primers and 60 Vbeta primers were used for the PCR. Only in-frame clones appear in the TCRdb table, and some are missing; sequencing was by immunoSEQ multiplex PCR. The sample consists of about 82,000 clones, 70% to 80% of them appearing once. Material: PBMCs. All receptors derive from a human donor in good health.

The chain combines TRBV11-2 with TRBJ2-2, with 7 bases aligning to TRBD1. Germline-derived CDR1 and CDR2 are SGHAT and FQNNGV. J was trimmed by 9 bases and V by 4 bases; bases with no gene match: 2. The CDR3 has 12 amino acids. CDR3 DNA sequence: TGTGCCAGCAGCTCAGGGGGTTGGGAGCTGTTTTTT. Its protein is CASSSGGWELFF. The full variable domain, with the rest looked up from reference TRBV11-2 and TRBJ2-2, is EAGVAQSPRYKIIEKRQSVAFWCNPISGHATLYWYQQILGQGPKLLIQFQNNGVVDDSQLPKDRFSAERLKGVDSTLKIQPAKLEDSAVYLCASSSGGWELFFGEGSRLTVL.

This chain connects TRBV19 to TRBJ2-1; no firm D call. The length of the CDR3 is 16 residues. The germline CDR1 and CDR2 sequences are LNHDA and SQIVND (reference sequence). The V and J ends lost 4 bases and 2 bases respectively, with 15 bases between them. For the CDR3, the DNA is TGTGCCAGTAGTACTGCCTTAGTTATCACCTACAATGAGCAGTTCTTC. It is translated as CASSTALVITYNEQFF.

This chain uses TRBV5-8 with TRBJ1-2, with D uncertain. Trimming took 3 bases from V and 6 from J, leaving 9 bases between them. The CDR3 loop spans 12 amino acids. Germline CDR1 reads SGHTS; CDR2 reads YDEGEE. The CDR3 DNA is TGTGCCAGCAGCTACCAGATCCATGGCTACACCTTC. This translates into CASSYQIHGYTF.

This chain joins TRBV2 and TRBJ1-1; D gene unclear. Germline CDR1 and CDR2: SNHLY and FYNNEI. The CDR3 has 10 amino acids. The germline V and J ends were trimmed by 3 bases and 8 bases, with 4 bases remaining between them. In nucleotides, the CDR3 is TGTGCCAGCAGTGAGGGCGAAGCTTTCTTT. Translating gives CASSEGEAFF.

The gene calls are TRBV27 and TRBJ1-1; tentative D call: TRBD1 (5 bases). CDR1 and CDR2 (germline): MNHEY, SMNVEV (reference sequence). V was trimmed by 5 bases and J by 1 base, leaving 11 bases between them. CDR3 length equals 14 residues. The CDR3 loop is CASSVWGGNTEAFF. Here the CDR3 DNA reads TGTGCCAGCAGTGTCTGGGGGGGGAACACTGAAGCTTTCTTT.

The V gene is TRBV5-4, the J gene TRBJ2-7, with D possibly being TRBD2 (7 bases). Trimming removed 3 bases from V and 4 bases from J, with 14 bases in between. Germline V CDR1 and CDR2: SGHNT, YYREEE (reference sequence). This CDR3 is 14 amino acids long. The CDR3: CASSSHREGYEQYF. The CDR3, as DNA: TGTGCCAGCAGCTCACACAGGGAGGGGTACGAGCAGTACTTC.

DNA for the CDR3: TGTGCCACCACGACAGGGGGCAGCCAGACCCAGTACTTC. Its translation: CATTTGGSQTQYF. The chain is built from TRBV6-5 and TRBJ2-5, with 10 bases fitting TRBD1. Germline V lookup: CDR1 MNHEY, CDR2 SVGAGI. This CDR3 region has 13 residues. J lost 6 bases, V lost 10 bases, and 8 bases had no gene match.

This clone was seen once. This chain connects TRBV29-1 to TRBJ2-7; tentative D call: TRBD1 (6 bases). This CDR3 spans 13 amino acids. With 6 bases removed from V and 0 bases from J, the gap between germline ends came to 12 bases. The germline V gene encodes CDR1 SQVTM and CDR2 ANQGSEA. DNA of the CDR3: TGCAGCGTCACAGGGTCTCCCTCCTACGAGCAGTACTTC. Translation: CSVTGSPSYEQYF.

The chain couples TRBV6-5 to TRBJ1-2; 7 bases fit TRBD1. After removal of 2 bases from V and 4 bases from J, the junction contained 4 bases not matched to a gene. This CDR3 comprises 14 residues. Looked up from germline, CDR1 is MNHEY and CDR2 is SVGAGI. The CDR3 region has the DNA TGTGCCAGCAGTTACATGGGACAGCTCTATGGCTACACCTTC. Residues: CASSYMGQLYGYTF.

The chain links TRBV11-2 to TRBJ2-3; no firm D call. Trimming left V 5 bases short and J 4 bases short, with 13 bases between. The CDR3 consists of 14 residues. In germline, CDR1 is SGHAT, CDR2 FQNNGV. The CDR3 DNA sequence: TGTGCCAGCAGCCCCCGGGTTAGCCCAGATACGCAGTATTTT. Encoded protein: CASSPRVSPDTQYF.

The J gene is TRBJ2-7, the V gene TRBV6-5; maybe TRBD2 (6 bases). The CDR3 is made up of 12 amino acids. CDR1 is MNHEY, CDR2 SVGAGI, per germline. Trimming shortened V by 6 bases and J by 7 bases, and 13 bases separated the two germline ends. The CDR3 loop reads CASSRVRGEQYF. CDR3 DNA sequence: TGTGCCAGCAGCAGGGTTCGGGGGGAGCAGTACTTC.

The V gene is TRBV6-6, the J gene TRBJ2-1; 8 nucleotides agree with TRBD2. CDR1 and CDR2 (germline): MNHNY, SVGAGI (reference sequence). After removal of 10 bases from V and 3 bases from J, the junction contained 8 bases not matched to a gene. The CDR3 covers 14 residues. The CDR3 DNA sequence: TGTGCCACCTCTGCGGGGGGACTCTACAATGAGCAGTTCTTC. It is translated as CATSAGGLYNEQFF.

The rearrangement uses TRBV9 and TRBJ2-2; tentative D call: TRBD2 (5 bases). The CDR3 loop spans 16 amino acids. Germline values: CDR1 SGDLS, CDR2 YYNGEE. Trimming left V 4 bases short and J 0 bases short, with 13 bases between. CDR3 bases: TGTGCCAGCAGCTTGCAAGCGAGGGCGAACACCGGGGAGCTGTTTTTT. It encodes CASSLQARANTGELFF.

The sample holds a few counts of this clone. J is TRBJ1-1 and V is TRBV2; D gene uncertain. V was trimmed by 6 bases and J by 0 bases, leaving 14 bases between them. CDR3 length: 15 amino acids. Germline V CDR1 and CDR2: SNHLY, FYNNEI. CDR3 in DNA: TGTGCCAGCAGGGCGAACGGGATGCTGAACACTGAAGCTTTCTTT. This codes for CASRANGMLNTEAFF.

This rearrangement joins TRBV27 to TRBJ2-3; 8 positions match TRBD1. CDR3 length: 16 amino acids. V trimming: 2 bases; J trimming: 3 bases; junction bases outside the gene matches: 7. The germline V gene has CDR1 MNHEY and CDR2 SMNVEV (reference sequence). CDR3 loop: CASSLLDRGGTDTQYF. Here the CDR3 DNA reads TGTGCCAGCAGTTTACTCGACAGGGGCGGAACAGATACGCAGTATTTT.

The V gene is TRBV7-9, the J gene TRBJ2-7; D unresolved. The CDR3 consists of 12 residues. The V and J ends lost 5 bases and 0 bases respectively, with 5 bases between them. Germline assignment: CDR1 SEHNR and CDR2 FQNEAQ (reference sequence). The CDR3 sequence is CASSPGSYEQYF. CDR3 sequence (DNA): TGTGCCAGCAGCCCCGGCTCCTACGAGCAGTACTTC.

The rearrangement uses TRBV12-5 and TRBJ2-5; tentative D call: TRBD1 (6 bases). The CDR3 spans 13 residues. V lost 3 bases, J lost 5 bases, and 10 bases lay in between. The germline CDR1 and CDR2 sequences are LGHNT and FRNRAP. The CDR3 DNA follows: TGTGCTAGTGGTTTATCAGGGGCTGAGACCCAGTACTTC. Its protein product is CASGLSGAETQYF. Full variable domain (missing parts from reference TRBV12-5 and TRBJ2-5): DARVTQTPRHKVTEMGQEVTMRCQPILGHNTVFWYRQTMMQGLELLAYFRNRAPLDDSGMPKDRFSAEMPDATLATLKIQPSEPRDSAVYFCASGLSGAETQYFGPGTRLLVL.

The chain joins TRBV19 to TRBJ2-7, with 7 nucleotides matching TRBD1. CDR1 and CDR2 from the germline V gene are LNHDA and SQIVND (reference sequence). With V trimmed by 4 bases and J by 4 bases, 7 bases remained unmatched. This CDR3 is built from 14 residues. The CDR3 loop reads CASSTTGTKYEQYF. DNA of the CDR3: TGTGCCAGTAGTACGACAGGGACGAAGTACGAGCAGTACTTC.

The chain couples TRBV18 to TRBJ1-1; the match to TRBD1 covers 11 bases. Germline V gene lookup returns CDR1 KGHSH and CDR2 LQKENI. This CDR3 has 14 residues. Trimming took 2 bases from V and 10 from J; bases not matched to a gene: 6. The CDR3 sequence: CASSPEGQGVGAFF. The DNA of the CDR3 is TGTGCCAGCTCACCAGAGGGACAGGGGGTCGGAGCTTTCTTT.

The chain combines TRBV6-5 with TRBJ2-4; the D gene is possibly TRBD1 (5 bases). This CDR3 is 15 amino acids long. V was shortened by 2 bases and J by 6 bases, with 14 bases between the two germline ends. Germline CDR1 and CDR2: MNHEY and SVGAGI. Here the CDR3 reads CASSYVVGVGNIQYF. CDR3 nucleotide sequence: TGTGCCAGCAGTTACGTTGTAGGGGTGGGAAACATTCAGTACTTC.

About this clone: At one end, the junction sequence differs from germline, possibly due to a read error. The V and J genes are TRBV6-5 and TRBJ1-5; 9 nucleotides align to TRBD1. Germline CDR1 MNHEY, CDR2 SVGAGI. This CDR3 comprises 14 residues. CDR3 sequence reads: CASSLGTGNQPQNF. DNA for the CDR3: TGTGCCAGCAGTTTAGGGACAGGGAATCAGCCCCAGAATTTT.

The V and J genes are TRBV5-4 and TRBJ2-1, with TRBD1 matching over 9 bases. The CDR3 has 16 amino acids. CDR1 is SGHNT, CDR2 YYREEE, per germline (reference sequence). J was trimmed by 3 bases and V by 3 bases; bases with no gene match: 7. CDR3: CASSYGTGNLYNEQFF. The DNA for the CDR3 is TGTGCCAGCAGCTACGGGACAGGGAACCTCTACAATGAGCAGTTCTTC. Full variable domain (outside the CDR3, taken from reference TRBV5-4 and TRBJ2-1): ETGVTQSPTHLIKTRGQQVTLRCSSQSGHNTVSWYQQALGQGPQFIFQYYREEENGRGNFPPRFSGLQFPNYSSELNVNALELDDSALYLCASSYGTGNLYNEQFFGPGTRLTVL.

This clone appeared a few times. The chain joins TRBV5-6 to TRBJ1-1; 7 bases align to TRBD1. The CDR3 runs to 14 residues. Per germline, CDR1 SGHDT and CDR2 YYEEEE. V trimming: 4 bases; J trimming: 7 bases; junction bases outside the gene matches: 10. The CDR3 nucleotides are TGTGCCAGCAGCGAGGGACAGCCTTGGGATGAAGCTTTCTTT. Protein product: CASSEGQPWDEAFF.

Comments on this clone: One end of the junction varies from germline; a read error may be responsible. This chain connects TRBV2 to TRBJ1-5; 8 bases line up with TRBD1. The CDR3 length is 14 residues. CDR1 and CDR2 from the germline V gene are SNHLY and FYNNEI. CDR3 DNA: TGTGCCAGTCGACAGGGGATCAGTGCTCAGCCCCAGAATTTT. This gives the protein CASRQGISAQPQNF. The full variable domain, completed using reference TRBV2 and TRBJ1-5, is EPEVTQTPSHQVTQMGQEVILRCVPISNHLYFYWYRQILGQKVEFLVSFYNNEISEKSEIFDDQFSVERPDGSNFTLKIRSTKLEDSAMYFCASRQGISAQPQNFGDGTRLSIL.

CDR3: CASSYRTGGANTEAFF. The DNA of the CDR3 is TGTGCCAGCAGTTACCGGACAGGGGGCGCGAATACTGAAGCTTTCTTT. The chain uses TRBV6-5 and TRBJ1-1; 11 bases align to TRBD1. The CDR3 totals 16 residues. Germline values: CDR1 MNHEY, CDR2 SVGAGI. Trimming cost V 2 bases and J 5 bases; bases outside gene matches: 7.

This clone was seen more than once but under ten times. The chain is built from TRBV5-4 and TRBJ2-3, with TRBD1 matching 10 bases. The CDR3 length is 13 residues. The V and J ends lost 4 bases and 6 bases, in that order; junction bases with no gene match: 2. Germline CDR1 reads SGHNT; CDR2 reads YYREEE (reference sequence). The CDR3 is CASSRDRGDTQYF. CDR3 nucleotides: TGTGCCAGCAGCAGGGACAGGGGTGATACGCAGTATTTT.

The chain combines TRBV30 with TRBJ2-1, with 9 bases that match TRBD1. The junction had 10 bases not matched to a gene; V was cut back by 3 bases and J by 10 bases. This CDR3 contains 14 residues. Germline V gene sequence: CDR1 GTSNPN, CDR2 SVGIG (reference sequence). CDR3 DNA sequence: TGTGCCTGGAGCGAGATCCGGGACAGGGACGAGCAGTTCTTC. This encodes CAWSEIRDRDEQFF.